Here is one T cell receptor beta chain with its context. Each CDR3 protein is one row after TCRdb ran MiXCR on the RT-PCR reads. The table includes approximately 500,000 distinct CDR3 sequences, approximately 12% detected once. The record originates from a study of response to subunit inactivated influenza vaccine. CDR1 SEHNR and CDR2 FQNEAQ come from the germline V gene (reference sequence). There are 14 residues in the CDR3. The germline V and J ends were trimmed by 1 base and 5 bases, with 11 bases remaining between them. The chain links TRBV7-9 to TRBJ2-5; D is possibly TRBD1 or TRBD2 (5 bases each). The receptor was isolated from a man in his fifties who received an inactivated influenza vaccine. The source material was PBMCs from blood, sampled roughly 6 weeks after vaccination. CDR3 sequence (DNA): TGTGCCAGCAGCTTAGACAGGCCGGGGGAGACCCAGTACTTC. Protein sequence: CASSLDRPGETQYF.